The 31 T cell receptor beta chains listed next were all sequenced from one sample in a study of cytomegalovirus exposure and HLA in healthy donors. Primers included in the PCR were 60 Vbeta and 13 Jbeta primers. TCRdb's table, derived via immunoSEQ multiplex PCR, lists solely in-frame clones and lacks some. The sample gives 70,000 to 90,000 clones, more than 50% of which show up once; approximately 15% is in the top ten. Sequenced input: PBMCs. The receptors were gathered from a woman aged 40 to 50 in good health and CMV-seropositive.

The chain couples TRBV4-1 to TRBJ2-1; no clear D gene. This CDR3 has 13 amino acids. Germline V gene lookup returns CDR1 MGHRA and CDR2 YSYEKL. V lost 4 bases and J 6 bases, leaving 10 bases between the germline ends. The CDR3 sequence is CASSPTPPNEQFF. The CDR3 bases are TGCGCCAGCAGCCCAACACCCCCCAATGAGCAGTTCTTC.

V usage is TRBV4-2 and J usage is TRBJ2-4, with D possibly matching TRBD2 (5 bases). V shed 1 base and J shed 0 bases, with 10 bases lying between them. The length of the CDR3 is 16 residues. CDR1 and CDR2 from the germline V gene are LGHNA and YNFKEQ. The CDR3 sequence is CASSQGEQLAKNIQYF. The CDR3 DNA follows: TGTGCCAGCAGCCAAGGGGAGCAGCTAGCCAAAAACATTCAGTACTTC.

In this sample, this clone turned up once. V is TRBV7-7 and J is TRBJ2-2, with 7 bases identical to TRBD1. Looked up from germline, CDR1 is SSHAT and CDR2 is FNYEAQ (reference sequence). Losses at the gene ends were 5 bases for V and 7 bases for J; bases not matched to a gene: 7. CDR3 length equals 14 residues. Written as DNA, the CDR3 is TGTGCCAGCAGCCCAACGCAGGGGGACGGGGAGCTGTTTTTT. It codes for CASSPTQGDGELFF.

This sequence joins TRBV28 and TRBJ2-5; D is unclear. This CDR3 has 13 amino acids. Trimming removed 3 bases at V and 5 bases at J, with 10 bases between. Germline-derived CDR1 and CDR2 are MDHEN and SYDVKM. The CDR3 here is CASSLAGWETQYF. CDR3 sequence (DNA): TGTGCCAGCAGTTTGGCAGGATGGGAGACCCAGTACTTC.

The sample holds a few counts of this clone. Other DNA sequences in the same sample also yield this CDR3. The V and J genes are TRBV5-1 and TRBJ2-7; the D gene is possibly TRBD2 (6 bases). The V gene lost 0 bases and the J gene lost 6 bases, with 16 bases spanning the gap. Looked up from germline, CDR1 is SGHRS and CDR2 is YFSETQ. The CDR3 consists of 15 residues. Here the CDR3 DNA reads TGCGCCAGCAGCTTGGGGTCCCGGGAGACCTCCGAGCAGTACTTC. Encoded protein: CASSLGSRETSEQYF.

This chain uses TRBV6-5 with TRBJ2-3, with 9 bases identical to TRBD1. V shed 5 bases and J 4 bases; nucleotides not matched to a gene: 4. The CDR3 length is 14 residues. CDR1 is MNHEY and CDR2 is SVGAGI in the germline V gene. The CDR3 DNA reads TGTGCCAGCAGTAAACGGACAGGGGCAGATACGCAGTATTTT. Protein product: CASSKRTGADTQYF.

This clone was found a few times. CDR3 sequence reads: CASSLAGEGTEAFF. The CDR3 region has the DNA TGTGCCAGCAGTTTGGCCGGAGAGGGCACTGAAGCTTTCTTT. The rearrangement joins TRBV28 to TRBJ1-1; the D is unclear. The germline CDR1 and CDR2 sequences are MDHEN and SYDVKM. The CDR3 is made up of 14 amino acids. V was cut by 3 bases and J by 4 bases, with 12 bases left in between. Complete variable domain (other parts from reference TRBV28 and TRBJ1-1): DVKVTQSSRYLVKRTGEKVFLECVQDMDHENMFWYRQDPGLGLRLIYFSYDVKMKEKGDIPEGYSVSREKKERFSLILESASTNQTSMYLCASSLAGEGTEAFFGQGTRLTVV.

The CDR3 DNA reads TGTGCTAGTGCCCCAGGACAGAGCTCGAATGAAAAACTGTTTTTT. Its translation: CASAPGQSSNEKLFF. The chain uses TRBV12-5 and TRBJ1-4; TRBD1 is a possible D gene (6 bases). CDR1 is LGHNT and CDR2 is FRNRAP in the germline V gene. The CDR3 is 15 residues long. Trimming removed 7 bases at V and 5 bases at J, with 17 bases between.

The V gene is TRBV14, the J gene TRBJ1-3; no firm D call. The CDR3 consists of 14 residues. V was cut by 1 base and J by 6 bases, with 10 bases left in between. Per germline, CDR1 SGHDN and CDR2 FVKESK. This chain's CDR3 is CASSQGGSSNTIYF. The CDR3 nucleotides are TGTGCCAGCAGCCAAGGTGGCAGTTCAAACACCATATATTTT.

This rearrangement joins TRBV13 to TRBJ2-7; the match to TRBD2 covers 9 bases. The CDR3 has 18 residues. Trimming took 2 bases from V and 3 from J; bases not matched to a gene: 14. Germline CDR1 and CDR2: PRHDT and FYEKMQ (reference sequence). The CDR3 bases are TGTGCCAGCAGCTTAAGGCGGGAGTTACTAGCGGGCCGCTACGAGCAGTACTTC. It encodes CASSLRRELLAGRYEQYF.

The chain's CDR3 is CASSSGLGQGYTGELFF. CDR3 nucleotides: TGTGCCAGCAGCTCCGGACTGGGACAGGGATACACCGGGGAGCTGTTTTTT. The V gene is TRBV5-4, the J gene TRBJ2-2, with 9 bases aligning to TRBD1. Germline assignment: CDR1 SGHNT and CDR2 YYREEE (reference sequence). This CDR3 spans 17 amino acids. V lost 3 bases, J lost 3 bases, and 9 bases stayed unmatched.

This clone was seen a few times. The V gene is TRBV6-5, the J gene TRBJ1-5; tentative D call: TRBD1 (6 bases). The ends were cut back, 3 bases at V and 5 bases at J, with 11 bases in the middle. CDR1 is MNHEY, CDR2 SVGAGI, per germline. The CDR3 is made up of 14 amino acids. CDR3 amino acids: CASSYQQGHQPQHF. In DNA, the CDR3 is TGTGCCAGCAGTTATCAACAGGGTCATCAGCCCCAGCATTTT.

The chain's CDR3 is CASSAGTSGRPDTQYF. CDR3 DNA: TGTGCCAGCAGCGCGGGGACTAGCGGGAGACCAGATACGCAGTATTTT. The rearrangement uses TRBV9 and TRBJ2-3; 14 nucleotides match TRBD2. The CDR3 totals 16 residues. Looked up from germline, CDR1 is SGDLS and CDR2 is YYNGEE. V gave up 3 bases and J gave up 4 bases; unmatched junction bases: 4.

The V and J genes are TRBV11-2 and TRBJ2-7; maybe TRBD1 (6 bases). CDR1 and CDR2 (germline): SGHAT, FQNNGV. With 1 base removed from V and 7 bases from J, the gap between germline ends came to 11 bases. CDR3 length: 13 amino acids. DNA of the CDR3: TGTGCCAGCAGCTTAGCAGGGGCAGGAGAGCAGTACTTC. Its translation is CASSLAGAGEQYF.

For the CDR3, the DNA is TGTGCCAGCAGCTTGGGGACACAGACTAGCGGGAGTGGAGAGACCCAGTACTTC. It is translated as CASSLGTQTSGSGETQYF. The chain has TRBV5-8 and TRBJ2-5; 12 nucleotides match TRBD2. The junction had 10 bases not matched to a gene; V was cut back by 0 bases and J by 4 bases. Germline-derived CDR1 and CDR2 are SGHTS and YDEGEE. The CDR3 totals 18 residues.

This clone was seen more than once but under ten times. The chain carries TRBV19 and TRBJ2-1, with TRBD2 as a possible D gene (5 bases). Germline V gene sequence: CDR1 LNHDA, CDR2 SQIVND (reference sequence). V dropped 0 bases and J dropped 10 bases, with 19 bases sitting between them. CDR3 length: 16 amino acids. CDR3 sequence: CASSIDSAAPFREQFF. CDR3 in DNA: TGTGCCAGTAGTATAGATTCAGCGGCCCCCTTTCGGGAGCAGTTCTTC.

This clone was counted between two and nine times. The chain has TRBV6-6 and TRBJ2-2; D not certain. CDR3 size: 16 residues. Trimming took 0 bases from V and 0 from J, leaving 8 bases between them. The germline gives CDR1 MNHNY, CDR2 SVGAGI (reference sequence). The CDR3 reads CASSYSSMANTGELFF. CDR3 in DNA: TGTGCCAGCAGTTACTCTAGCATGGCGAACACCGGGGAGCTGTTTTTT.

This clone was found a few times. The rearrangement joins TRBV4-3 to TRBJ2-5; 9 nucleotides line up with TRBD2. After removal of 0 bases from V and 2 bases from J, the junction contained 7 bases not matched to a gene. In germline, CDR1 is LGHNA, CDR2 YSLEER. The CDR3 has 17 residues. CDR3 region: CASSQDVSLAGQETQYF. The DNA for the CDR3 is TGCGCCAGCAGCCAAGATGTGTCGCTAGCGGGACAAGAGACCCAGTACTTC.

This clone turned up a few times. The chain links TRBV11-2 to TRBJ1-2; no definite D call. V shed 1 base and J shed 5 bases, with 8 bases lying between them. The CDR3 length is 13 residues. CDR1 and CDR2 (germline): SGHAT, FQNNGV. CDR3 coding DNA: TGTGCCAGCAGCTTAGTCGGTCATTATGGCTACACCTTC. Amino acids: CASSLVGHYGYTF.

The chain links TRBV5-1 to TRBJ2-7; unclear D gene. CDR3 length: 15 amino acids. Between the trimmed V and J ends, which lost 0 bases and 5 bases, there was a span of 15 bases. CDR1 and CDR2 from the germline V gene are SGHRS and YFSETQ. The CDR3 nucleotides read TGCGCCAGCAGCTTGGCTCCTCACTCTTTCGACGAGCAGTACTTC. Its protein is CASSLAPHSFDEQYF.

The CDR3 reads CAIKAGVTSGANVLTF. The CDR3 nucleotides read TGTGCCATCAAGGCAGGTGTTACCTCTGGGGCCAACGTCCTGACTTTC. The gene calls are TRBV10-3 and TRBJ2-6; D is unclear. The germline V gene has CDR1 ENHRY and CDR2 SYGVKD. Trimming took off 7 bases at V and 0 bases at J, with 13 bases between the two ends. The CDR3 runs to 16 residues.

The rearrangement links TRBV6-5 to TRBJ2-1, with 7 nucleotides matching TRBD1. The J segment lost 2 bases and the V segment lost 6 bases, leaving 4 bases of the junction unmatched. Germline V CDR1 and CDR2: MNHEY, SVGAGI. This CDR3 spans 14 amino acids. This chain's CDR3 is CASSRGQPYNEQFF. CDR3 DNA: TGTGCCAGCAGCCGGGGACAGCCCTACAATGAGCAGTTCTTC.

The CDR3 region is CASSYVLEGQQSNYEQYF. The CDR3 nucleotides are TGTGCCAGCAGCTATGTCCTGGAGGGACAGCAGTCGAACTACGAGCAGTACTTC. This chain connects TRBV7-9 to TRBJ2-7; TRBD1 might be the D (7 bases). Germline CDR1 SEHNR, CDR2 FQNEAQ (reference sequence). V gave up 4 bases and J gave up 3 bases, with 25 bases separating them. The CDR3 consists of 18 residues. Full variable domain (outside the CDR3, taken from reference TRBV7-9 and TRBJ2-7): DTGVSQNPRHKITKRGQNVTFRCDPISEHNRLYWYRQTLGQGPEFLTYFQNEAQLEKSRLLSDRFSAERPKGSFSTLEIQRTEQGDSAMYLCASSYVLEGQQSNYEQYFGPGTRLTVT.

The CDR3 nucleotides read TGTGCCAGCAGTTATAACGATGACAGGGTCGGTCAGCCCCAGCATTTT. Its protein is CASSYNDDRVGQPQHF. The chain is built from TRBV6-6 and TRBJ1-5, with 7 bases aligning to TRBD1. This CDR3 has 16 amino acids. The J segment lost 6 bases and the V segment lost 3 bases, leaving 11 bases of the junction unmatched. Germline assignment: CDR1 MNHNY and CDR2 SVGAGI (reference sequence).

There are a few counts of this clone. J is TRBJ2-1 and V is TRBV6-1; 12 nucleotides line up with TRBD2. The CDR3 length is 15 residues. Germline CDR1 is MNHNS and CDR2 is SASEGT. Losses at the gene ends were 4 bases for V and 8 bases for J; bases not matched to a gene: 6. In DNA, the CDR3 is TGTGCCAGCAGTGCCGGACTAGCGGGACTGTATGAGCAGTTCTTC. This encodes CASSAGLAGLYEQFF.

The rearrangement links TRBV13 to TRBJ2-2; D might be TRBD2 (5 bases). V was pared by 1 base and J by 5 bases, with 11 bases between. Germline CDR1 and CDR2: PRHDT and FYEKMQ (reference sequence). The CDR3 totals 15 residues. This CDR3 reads CASSLVRTGTGELFF. The CDR3 nucleotides are TGTGCCAGCAGCTTAGTTAGGACTGGGACCGGGGAGCTGTTTTTT.

V and J are TRBV28 and TRBJ1-2; 7 positions match TRBD1. Germline trimming cut 8 bases from V and 8 bases from J; bases unmatched to any gene: 5. Germline V lookup: CDR1 MDHEN, CDR2 SYDVKM. The CDR3 is 11 amino acids. CDR3: CASFLTGGYTF. CDR3 nucleotide sequence: TGTGCCAGCTTCCTGACAGGGGGCTACACCTTC.

The CDR3 coding sequence is TGTGCCAGCAAATGGGCTAGCGACCAAGATACGCAGTATTTT. Its protein is CASKWASDQDTQYF. The V gene is TRBV2, the J gene TRBJ2-3; D is perhaps TRBD2 (6 bases). This CDR3 has 14 amino acids. Trimming took off 7 bases at V and 5 bases at J, with 16 bases between the two ends. CDR1 and CDR2 (germline): SNHLY, FYNNEI.

This clone was seen a few times. The V call is TRBV5-1, the J call TRBJ2-7; the D gene is possibly TRBD1 (6 bases). Germline CDR1 SGHRS, CDR2 YFSETQ. CDR3 size: 14 residues. The V gene lost 0 bases and the J gene lost 2 bases, with 9 bases spanning the gap. This chain's CDR3 is CASSLEWGPYEQYF. The CDR3, as DNA: TGCGCCAGCAGCTTGGAGTGGGGGCCCTACGAGCAGTACTTC.

Of note for this clone: The germline gene is not matched at one end of the junction; a read error may be the cause. The chain couples TRBV6-5 to TRBJ2-2; TRBD1 aligns across 8 bases. The germline V gene has CDR1 MNHEY and CDR2 SVGAGI. There are 16 residues in the CDR3. CDR3: CASSNSRGPDTGELFF. The CDR3 bases are TGTGCCAGCAGTAACTCCAGGGGGCCCGACACCGGGGAGCTGTTTTTT.

CDR3 DNA sequence: TGCGCCAGCAGCGAGCTAGCGGGACATCAAGAGACCCAGTACTTC. Translated: CASSELAGHQETQYF. The rearrangement joins TRBV5-1 to TRBJ2-5, with 9 bases identical to TRBD2. The CDR3 contains 15 residues. V was clipped by 4 bases and J by 2 bases; unmatched bases: 6. Germline assignment: CDR1 SGHRS and CDR2 YFSETQ. Using reference TRBV5-1 and TRBJ2-5 for the parts outside the CDR3, the full variable domain is KAGVTQTPRYLIKTRGQQVTLSCSPISGHRSVSWYQQTPGQGLQFLFEYFSETQRNKGNFPGRFSGRQFSNSRSEMNVSTLELGDSALYLCASSELAGHQETQYFGPGTRLLVL.